This T cell receptor (beta chain) came from a study of blood T cell repertoires in COVID-19. Overall study context: In each case, the material was cDNA or gDNA derived from T cells, B-cell-depleted T cells, or PBMCs.

Repertoires were generated with immunoSEQ multiplex PCR, while TCRdb's copy carries only in-frame clones and drops some. The sample has about 200,000 clones; about 88% are singletons. Enrolled through a virtual design, the participants were between roughly 18 and 100 years of age and came from about two dozen US areas. This CDR3 has 11 residues. V was clipped by 2 bases and J by 10 bases, with 6 bases between them. From germline, CDR1 is SEHNR and CDR2 FQNEAQ (reference sequence). The sequence came from a woman younger than 45 who had been exposed to COVID-19. Sequencing used PBMCs or T cells enriched from blood (not recorded which). This rearrangement joins TRBV7-9 to TRBJ2-1; D ambiguous. DNA of the CDR3: TGTGCCAGCAGCTTAACTCGCGAGCAGTTCTTC. This codes for CASSLTREQFF.